The 16 T cell receptor beta chains listed next were all sequenced from one sample in a study of T cell changes during pregnancy in multiple sclerosis. Profiled with immunoSEQ multiplex PCR; TCRdb holds only in-frame clones, not every one. Among some 47,000 clones, 90% to 97% were seen once, and the ten largest hold about 1%. The sample consisted of peripheral blood, taken in the second trimester of pregnancy. The receptors come from a female donor with multiple sclerosis, enrolled in a pregnancy study.

This chain joins TRBV19 and TRBJ2-1; 8 bases agree with TRBD2. CDR1 is LNHDA, CDR2 SQIVND, per germline (reference sequence). This CDR3 has 14 amino acids. J lost 9 bases, V lost 2 bases, and 6 bases had no gene match. CDR3 nucleotide sequence: TGTGCCAGTAGTATACCCGGGACTAGAAGTGAGCAGTTCTTC. It codes for CASSIPGTRSEQFF.

This chain joins TRBV5-1 and TRBJ1-6; no reliable D call. The CDR3 contains 15 residues. V shed 0 bases and J shed 7 bases, with 11 bases lying between them. The V gene's germline CDR1 is SGHRS and CDR2 YFSETQ. CDR3 in amino acids: CASSLGGSRNSPLHF. The CDR3 nucleotides read TGCGCCAGCAGCTTGGGTGGATCGCGGAATTCACCCCTCCACTTT.

V and J are TRBV4-2 and TRBJ2-7; D not certain. Trimming removed 1 base from V and 4 bases from J, with 11 bases in between. The CDR3 contains 14 residues. The germline V gene has CDR1 LGHNA and CDR2 YNFKEQ. In DNA, the CDR3 is TGTGCCAGCAGCCAAGCGAGTCGTGAGTACGAGCAGTACTTC. This sequence encodes CASSQASREYEQYF.

V gene TRBV7-8 combines with J gene TRBJ1-5, with D perhaps TRBD1 (5 bases). V lost 4 bases and J lost 3, with 10 bases in between. CDR1 is SGHVS, CDR2 FQNEAQ, per germline. The CDR3 extends over 14 amino acids. CDR3 coding DNA: TGTGCCAGCAGCTCGCGGGGCCTCAATCAGCCCCAGCATTTT. Translation: CASSSRGLNQPQHF.

The V and J genes are TRBV19 and TRBJ2-1; 8 nucleotides match TRBD2. Germline V gene sequence: CDR1 LNHDA, CDR2 SQIVND (reference sequence). V dropped 7 bases and J dropped 4; count of bases not matched to a gene: 6. CDR3 length: 14 amino acids. CDR3 in DNA: TGTGCCAGTACGGGAGGGCGGATTTACAATGAGCAGTTCTTC. This codes for CASTGGRIYNEQFF.

The V and J genes are TRBV30 and TRBJ2-1; 12 bases agree with TRBD2. Germline values: CDR1 GTSNPN, CDR2 SVGIG (reference sequence). The CDR3 totals 15 residues. The V and J ends lost 5 bases and 10 bases, in that order; junction bases with no gene match: 12. The CDR3 sequence: CAWLPRLAGAHEQFF. For the CDR3, the DNA is TGTGCCTGGCTCCCCCGACTAGCGGGAGCCCACGAGCAGTTCTTC.

The genes are TRBV7-9 and TRBJ1-1; weak D call: TRBD1 (5 bases). V lost 5 bases and J 1 base, leaving 17 bases between the germline ends. Per germline, CDR1 SEHNR and CDR2 FQNEAQ (reference sequence). There are 16 residues in the CDR3. CDR3 coding DNA: TGTGCCAGCAGCGCGGAGCAGGGTCATCGGAACACTGAAGCTTTCTTT. Its translation is CASSAEQGHRNTEAFF.

The chain combines TRBV6-1 with TRBJ2-6; TRBD1 might be the D (6 bases). Germline V gene sequence: CDR1 MNHNS, CDR2 SASEGT. CDR3 length: 16 amino acids. The V and J ends lost 4 bases and 0 bases respectively, with 10 bases between them. The CDR3: CASSGTVNSGANVLTF. The DNA of the CDR3 is TGTGCCAGCAGTGGGACAGTAAACTCTGGGGCCAACGTCCTGACTTTC.

The genes are TRBV28 and TRBJ1-2, with 7 nucleotides matching TRBD1. The CDR3 runs to 13 residues. The germline gives CDR1 MDHEN, CDR2 SYDVKM. Trimming took 3 bases from V and 5 from J; bases not matched to a gene: 3. The CDR3 bases are TGTGCCAGCAGTTTGGGCAGGGGGTATGGCTACACCTTC. Its protein is CASSLGRGYGYTF.

This sequence joins TRBV5-1 and TRBJ2-3; no reliable D call. The germline V and J ends were trimmed by 1 base and 4 bases, with 7 bases remaining between them. CDR1 and CDR2 from the germline V gene are SGHRS and YFSETQ. This CDR3 has 13 amino acids. CDR3 region: CASSLTTADTQYF. Here the CDR3 DNA reads TGCGCCAGCAGCTTGACCACAGCAGATACGCAGTATTTT.

J is TRBJ1-2 and V is TRBV27; 7 positions match TRBD1. V was pared by 3 bases and J by 5 bases, with 3 bases of the junction left unmatched. Germline CDR1 and CDR2: MNHEY and SMNVEV (reference sequence). The CDR3 is 13 amino acids. The CDR3: CASSFRGEYGYTF. In DNA form, the CDR3 reads TGTGCCAGCAGTTTCAGGGGGGAATATGGCTACACCTTC.

The chain is built from TRBV7-2 and TRBJ2-2; weak D call: TRBD1 (5 bases). CDR3 length: 14 residues. The V gene's germline CDR1 is SGHTA and CDR2 FQGNSA. Trimming stripped 4 bases from V and 6 bases from J, with 12 bases between. Here the CDR3 DNA reads TGTGCCAGCAGCTCCTATGTAGGGGCCGGGGAGCTGTTTTTT. Amino acid sequence: CASSSYVGAGELFF.

The rearrangement links TRBV13 to TRBJ2-6, with a tentative D call TRBD1 (5 bases). This CDR3 is 17 amino acids long. V was cut by 3 bases and J by 1 base, with 13 bases left in between. The germline V gene encodes CDR1 PRHDT and CDR2 FYEKMQ (reference sequence). CDR3 amino acids: CASSFDRVSSGANVLTF. The CDR3 bases are TGTGCCAGCAGCTTCGACAGAGTGAGTTCTGGGGCCAACGTCCTGACTTTC.

Regarding this clone: The germline gene is not matched at one end of the junction; a read error may be the cause. The sample holds other DNA sequences that translate to the same CDR3. V usage is TRBV7-3 and J usage is TRBJ2-3; TRBD2 matches at 11 bases. CDR1 and CDR2 (germline): SGHTA, FQGTGA. This CDR3 region has 17 residues. Here the CDR3 DNA reads TGTGCTAGCAGCCCTACCGGGACTAGCGGACCCACAGATACGCAGTATTTT. Protein sequence: CASSPTGTSGPTDTQYF.

The chain uses TRBV7-2 and TRBJ2-4; 9 bases fit TRBD2. Germline CDR1 and CDR2: SGHTA and FQGNSA. V dropped 1 base and J dropped 6; count of bases not matched to a gene: 10. CDR3 length: 17 amino acids. CDR3 loop: CASSLEGAGGLGNIQYF. The CDR3 DNA sequence: TGTGCCAGCAGCTTAGAGGGAGCGGGGGGCCTCGGAAACATTCAGTACTTC.

This sequence joins TRBV2 and TRBJ1-1; TRBD1 aligns across 8 bases. Germline V gene data show CDR1 as SNHLY and CDR2 as FYNNEI. Trimming at V came to 4 bases and at J to 2 bases, leaving 3 bases not matched to a gene. The length of the CDR3 is 14 residues. CDR3 amino acids: CASSVQGANTEAFF. CDR3 DNA: TGTGCCAGCAGTGTTCAGGGGGCAAACACTGAAGCTTTCTTT.